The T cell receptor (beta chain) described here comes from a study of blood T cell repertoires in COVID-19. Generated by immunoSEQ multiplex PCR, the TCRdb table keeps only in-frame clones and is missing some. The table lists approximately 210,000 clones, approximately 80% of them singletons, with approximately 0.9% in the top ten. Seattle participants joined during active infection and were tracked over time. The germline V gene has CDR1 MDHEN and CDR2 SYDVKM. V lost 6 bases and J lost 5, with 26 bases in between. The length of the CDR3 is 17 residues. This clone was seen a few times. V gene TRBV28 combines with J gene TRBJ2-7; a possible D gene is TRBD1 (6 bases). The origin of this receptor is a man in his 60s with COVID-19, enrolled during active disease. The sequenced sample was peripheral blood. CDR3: CASSSPKDRGFIHEQYF. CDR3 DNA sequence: TGTGCCAGCAGCTCCCCCAAGGACAGAGGGTTTATCCACGAGCAGTACTTC.